These 14 T cell receptor beta chains were sequenced from one sample in a study of T cell changes during pregnancy in multiple sclerosis. Produced via immunoSEQ multiplex PCR; TCRdb's table is partial and in-frame only. The sample shows about 100,000 clones, around 92% of them seen only once. The sample here was peripheral blood, taken before pregnancy. The origin of the receptors is a female donor with multiple sclerosis, enrolled in a pregnancy study.

This chain uses TRBV6-4 with TRBJ2-5, with no clear D. Germline V lookup: CDR1 MRHNA, CDR2 SNTAGT. The CDR3 covers 13 residues. V was cut by 5 bases and J by 2 bases, with 9 bases left in between. The CDR3 nucleotides are TGTGCCAGCAGTTCCGACTTGCAAGAGACCCAGTACTTC. Translation: CASSSDLQETQYF.

This clone was seen a handful of times. The V and J genes are TRBV28 and TRBJ2-1, with TRBD1 as a possible D gene (6 bases). Trimming pared 5 bases from V and 7 bases from J, leaving 15 bases between. The germline CDR1 and CDR2 sequences are MDHEN and SYDVKM. This CDR3 is built from 14 residues. The CDR3 region has the DNA TGTGCCAGCAGTCCATTCGGACAGACGAATGAGCAGTTCTTC. Its protein product is CASSPFGQTNEQFF.

The chain has TRBV9 and TRBJ1-3; D is unclear. CDR1 and CDR2 from the germline V gene are SGDLS and YYNGEE. CDR3 length: 15 amino acids. Trimming took 4 bases from V and 2 from J, leaving 13 bases between them. The DNA of the CDR3 is TGTGCCAGCAGCCCCACCGGGTCTACTGGAAACACCATATATTTT. This codes for CASSPTGSTGNTIYF. Full variable domain (outside the CDR3, taken from reference TRBV9 and TRBJ1-3): DSGVTQTPKHLITATGQRVTLRCSPRSGDLSVYWYQQSLDQGLQFLIQYYNGEERAKGNILERFSAQQFPDLHSELNLSSLELGDSALYFCASSPTGSTGNTIYFGEGSWLTVV.

The chain is built from TRBV12-5 and TRBJ2-7, with TRBD1 matching 7 bases. The germline V gene has CDR1 LGHNT and CDR2 FRNRAP. V lost 1 base and J lost 3; bases outside the gene matches: 0. This CDR3 contains 13 residues. CDR3 amino acids: CASGLDRGYEQYF. The CDR3 DNA reads TGTGCTAGTGGTTTGGACAGGGGCTACGAGCAGTACTTC.

The chain combines TRBV30 with TRBJ2-2; D gene ambiguous. Germline V gene sequence: CDR1 GTSNPN, CDR2 SVGIG (reference sequence). The CDR3 spans 12 residues. With 6 bases removed from V and 9 bases from J, the gap between germline ends came to 14 bases. The CDR3 coding sequence is TGTGCCTGTTACAGCTCGGTCCGGGAGCTGTTTTTT. Translated: CACYSSVRELFF. The full variable domain, rest sourced from reference TRBV30 and TRBJ2-2, is SQTIHQWPATLVQPVGSPLSLECTVEGTSNPNLYWYRQAAGRGLQLLFYSVGIGQISSEVPQNLSASRPQDRQFILSSKKLLLSDSGFYLCACYSSVRELFFGEGSRLTVL.

The genes are TRBV2 and TRBJ2-6; D unresolved. The CDR3 sequence is 12 residues long. Trimming shortened V by 9 bases and J by 0 bases, and 3 bases separated the two germline ends. The germline gives CDR1 SNHLY, CDR2 FYNNEI. The CDR3 here is CASYSGANVLTF. As DNA, the CDR3 is TGTGCCAGTTACTCTGGGGCCAACGTCCTGACTTTC.

The genes are TRBV18 and TRBJ2-1; 8 positions match TRBD2. This CDR3 contains 16 residues. J was trimmed by 5 bases and V by 0 bases; bases with no gene match: 6. Per germline, CDR1 KGHSH and CDR2 LQKENI. In DNA form, the CDR3 reads TGTGCCAGCTCACCACCTGCAGCGGGAGTCCACAATGAGCAGTTCTTC. As protein: CASSPPAAGVHNEQFF.

In this sample, this clone turned up a few times. The J gene is TRBJ2-1, the V gene TRBV5-1, with D unclear. V was trimmed by 4 bases and J by 8 bases, leaving 7 bases between them. In germline, CDR1 is SGHRS, CDR2 YFSETQ. The CDR3 spans 11 residues. The CDR3, as DNA: TGCGCCAGCAGCGAAGCCGATGAGCAGTTCTTC. As protein: CASSEADEQFF.

The chain has TRBV9 and TRBJ2-5; 12 nucleotides line up with TRBD2. CDR1 and CDR2 (germline): SGDLS, YYNGEE. The CDR3 totals 16 residues. V shed 0 bases and J 2 bases; nucleotides not matched to a gene: 2. The CDR3 DNA sequence: TGTGCCAGCAGCGTAGGAGGACTAGCGGGACAAGAGACCCAGTACTTC. Translation: CASSVGGLAGQETQYF.

The rearrangement uses TRBV14 and TRBJ2-3, with D possibly being TRBD1 (6 bases). This CDR3 has 15 amino acids. The germline V and J ends were trimmed by 6 bases and 1 base, with 14 bases remaining between them. CDR1 is SGHDN and CDR2 is FVKESK in the germline V gene. Written as DNA, the CDR3 is TGTGCCAGCAGTGAACGACAGGTGGGCACAGATACGCAGTATTTT. This codes for CASSERQVGTDTQYF.

The J gene is TRBJ2-3, the V gene TRBV6-4; no clear D gene. CDR3 length equals 16 residues. The V gene lost 2 bases and the J gene lost 2 bases, with 14 bases spanning the gap. Per germline, CDR1 MRHNA and CDR2 SNTAGT. Written as DNA, the CDR3 is TGTGCCAGCAGTGACGGGCTCGGCCGGCTCACAGATACGCAGTATTTT. Its translation is CASSDGLGRLTDTQYF.

Only one count was recorded for this clone. The J gene is TRBJ2-3, the V gene TRBV9; tentative D call: TRBD1 (5 bases). V lost 3 bases and J lost 6, with 14 bases in between. Germline assignment: CDR1 SGDLS and CDR2 YYNGEE. The CDR3 extends over 14 amino acids. CDR3 in amino acids: CASSEGQKLDTQYF. The CDR3 nucleotides are TGTGCCAGCAGCGAGGGGCAGAAGCTGGATACGCAGTATTTT.

The V gene is TRBV5-6, the J gene TRBJ2-2; a possible D gene is TRBD1 (5 bases). Trimming cost V 0 bases and J 13 bases, with 16 bases left between them. CDR1 and CDR2 from the germline V gene are SGHDT and YYEEEE. The CDR3 sequence is 14 residues long. CDR3: CASSLDRWKVGLFF. The DNA of the CDR3 is TGTGCCAGCAGCTTGGACAGGTGGAAGGTCGGGCTGTTTTTT.

The gene calls are TRBV19 and TRBJ2-7; 8 nucleotides match TRBD1. Per germline, CDR1 LNHDA and CDR2 SQIVND (reference sequence). V trimming: 8 bases; J trimming: 0 bases; junction bases outside the gene matches: 6. This CDR3 is 14 amino acids long. CDR3 sequence (DNA): TGTGCCAGTTCTACAGGGGGTAACTCCTACGAGCAGTACTTC. Translation: CASSTGGNSYEQYF.